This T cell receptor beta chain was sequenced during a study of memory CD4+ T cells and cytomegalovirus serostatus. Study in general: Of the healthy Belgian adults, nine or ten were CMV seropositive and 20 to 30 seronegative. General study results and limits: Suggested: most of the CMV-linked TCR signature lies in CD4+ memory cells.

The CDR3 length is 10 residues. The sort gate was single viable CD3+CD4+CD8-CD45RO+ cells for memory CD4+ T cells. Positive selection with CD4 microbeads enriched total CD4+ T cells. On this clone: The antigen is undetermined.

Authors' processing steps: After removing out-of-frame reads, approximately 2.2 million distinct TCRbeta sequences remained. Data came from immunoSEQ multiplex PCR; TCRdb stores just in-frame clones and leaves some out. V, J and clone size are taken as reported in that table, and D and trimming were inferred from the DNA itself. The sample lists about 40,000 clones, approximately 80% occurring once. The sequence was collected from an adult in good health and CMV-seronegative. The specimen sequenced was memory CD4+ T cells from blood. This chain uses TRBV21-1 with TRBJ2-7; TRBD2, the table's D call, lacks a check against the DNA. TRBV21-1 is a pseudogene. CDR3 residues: CASPSYEQYF. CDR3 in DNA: TGTGCCAGCCCTTCCTACGAGCAGTACTTC.